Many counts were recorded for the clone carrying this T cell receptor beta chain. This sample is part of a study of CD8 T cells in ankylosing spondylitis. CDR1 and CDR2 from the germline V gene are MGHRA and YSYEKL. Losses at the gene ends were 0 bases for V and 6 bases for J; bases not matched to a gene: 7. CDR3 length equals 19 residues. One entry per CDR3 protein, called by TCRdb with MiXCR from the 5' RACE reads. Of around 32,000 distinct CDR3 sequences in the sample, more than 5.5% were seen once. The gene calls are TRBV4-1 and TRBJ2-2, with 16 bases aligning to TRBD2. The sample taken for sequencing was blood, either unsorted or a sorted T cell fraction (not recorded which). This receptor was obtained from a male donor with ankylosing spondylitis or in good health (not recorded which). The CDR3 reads CASSQDPPGLAGGSGELFF. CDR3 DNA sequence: TGCGCCAGCAGCCAAGATCCTCCGGGACTAGCGGGAGGGTCCGGGGAGCTGTTTTTT.